Listed below are T cell receptor beta chains from one sample, sequenced in a study of blood T cell repertoires in COVID-19. TCRdb's copy holds only in-frame clones and misses some; the assay was immunoSEQ multiplex PCR. The top ten clones hold 2% to 2.5% of a sample with approximately 220,000 clones, 86% of them seen once. The sample comprised peripheral blood. These receptors originate from a woman aged 45-60 years with acute or convalescent COVID-19. The CDR3 runs from the conserved cysteine through the conserved F or W. Size is stated for part of the rows, as once, few or many counts, or as a class when the clone is expanded.

clone size	V gene	CDR3 protein
.	TRBV10-3	CAISEGQGADTQYF
.	TRBV12-3/TRBV12-4	CASSIGDSPLHF
.	TRBV5-6	CASSPTLGRGTEAFF
.	TRBV6-5	CASSYSGQGSYEQYF
once	TRBV12-3/TRBV12-4	CASTAGQGYGYTF
.	TRBV30	CAWMSGTGSVGYTF
few	TRBV12-5	CASGPQGDTIYF
.	TRBV5-4	CASSGGEGSNEQFF
.	TRBV6-5	CASSSPFTEAFF
.	TRBV7-3	CASSGSGDGYTF
.	TRBV30	CAWGTGTDLAALHF
.	TRBV7-3	CASSPSTSSYNEQFF
.	TRBV5-1	CASSPGQKETQYF
.	TRBV7-3	CASSWSTTGELFF
few	TRBV7-2	CASSRWRDSYNEQFF
.	TRBV5-6	CASSLGQGSYNEQFF
.	TRBV7-7	CASSPDRGSTEAFF
.	TRBV5-6	CASSPVAGEQFF
few	TRBV10-3	CAISVGVLEKLFF
.	TRBV6-1	CASSERRQQPQHF
.	TRBV24-1	CATSDFNRMYF
.	TRBV5-4	CASSSQGASNQPQHF
.	TRBV7-9	CASSPDRVGETQYF
.	TRBV5-6	CASSLSRVAKNIQYF
.	TRBV5-1	CASSHGQETYGYTF
.	TRBV7-8	CASSARQANGNTIYF
.	TRBV6-2/TRBV6-3	CASSSHYLAGDQETQYF
.	TRBV25-1	CASSLGGTNTEAFF
.	TRBV5-6	CASSLFGSGTEAFF
.	TRBV6-1	CASSEQGLPYNEQFF
.	TRBV19	CASSPGQGAGSPLHF
.	TRBV7-3	CASSSGGYNEQFF
.	TRBV7-2	CASSFDRTADTQYF
.	TRBV18	CASSSTGVNGNTIYF
.	TRBV6-4	CASSDSAPPLHGEADTQYF
.	TRBV7-2	CASSSGLTSGNTIYF
.	TRBV18	CASSPPASDDTQYF
.	TRBV4-2	CASSAPPTGANEQFF
.	TRBV19	CASSIGRGMYGYTF
.	TRBV6-6	CASSRDRETQYF
once	TRBV6-5	CASSRATSRETQYF
.	TRBV5-6	CASSLDNYEQYF
.	TRBV7-9	CASSDSGEKETQYF
.	TRBV7-2	CASSLGGRNTEAFF
.	TRBV19	CASSIFGGPYEQYF
.	TRBV18	CASSRGTDVGPYNEQFF
.	TRBV19	CASSILGTGAAGNEKLFF
once	TRBV6-2/TRBV6-3	CASSYSDRDGPPQHF